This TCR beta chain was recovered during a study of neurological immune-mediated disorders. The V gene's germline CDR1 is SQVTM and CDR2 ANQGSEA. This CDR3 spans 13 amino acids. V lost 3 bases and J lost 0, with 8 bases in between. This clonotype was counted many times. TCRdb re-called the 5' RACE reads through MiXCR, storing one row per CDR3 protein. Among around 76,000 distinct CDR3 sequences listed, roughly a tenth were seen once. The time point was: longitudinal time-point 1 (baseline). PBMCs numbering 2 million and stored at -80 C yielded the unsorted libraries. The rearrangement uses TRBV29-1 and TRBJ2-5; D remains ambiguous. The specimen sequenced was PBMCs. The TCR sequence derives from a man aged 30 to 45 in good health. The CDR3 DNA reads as TGCAGCGTTGATTTACCCAACCAAGAGACCCAGTACTTC. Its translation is CSVDLPNQETQYF.